This T cell receptor beta chain comes out of a study of human T cells and chemical hapten exposure. Whole-study findings and limits: Having alopecia, donors may respond immunologically unlike healthy people.

Using its own MiXCR run on the RACE reads, TCRdb lists one record per CDR3 protein. The data show over 55,000 distinct CDR3 sequences, around 12% seen once. This clonotype was observed many times. Its antigen is as yet unknown. V was trimmed by 0 bases and J by 1 base, leaving 10 bases between them. This CDR3 has 15 amino acids. CDR1 SGHRS and CDR2 YFSETQ come from the germline V gene. Time point defined: patch test 3, about 24 weeks after DPC sensitization. Sample treatment: therapeutic diphenylcyclopropenone sensitization with weekly scalp DPC. The chain is built from TRBV5-1 and TRBJ1-1; D unresolved. This receptor was identified in a man aged 25 to 40 with alopecia areata. Some clones in this sample may be carry-over from other donors' samples. The specimen comprised whole blood, sampled in connection with sensitization to the hapten diphenylcyclopropenone (DPC). CDR3 DNA: TGCGCCAGCAGCTTGGCAGGACGGCAGAACACTGAAGCTTTCTTT. This sequence encodes CASSLAGRQNTEAFF.